This T cell receptor beta chain originates from a study of patients and donors after allogeneic stem cell transplantation. The CDR3 contains 13 residues. The germline V gene encodes CDR1 SNHLY and CDR2 FYNNEI. Deletions cut 5 bases from V and 7 bases from J, with 12 bases between. MiXCR, run by TCRdb on the RT-PCR reads, gives a single entry per CDR3 protein. The table lists 410,000 or so distinct CDR3 sequences, approximately 16% of them singletons. The sequenced sample was blood, either unsorted or a sorted T cell fraction (not recorded which). This clonotype was obtained from a human donor who was either an allogeneic HSCT recipient or a stem cell or donor lymphocyte infusion donor (not recorded which). It is not recorded whose cells these are; they may come from a transplant donor. The chain uses TRBV2 and TRBJ1-5, with D uncertain. CDR3 in DNA: TGTGCCAGCAGTCGGCATGAGGGACAGCCCCAGCATTTT. Translated: CASSRHEGQPQHF.